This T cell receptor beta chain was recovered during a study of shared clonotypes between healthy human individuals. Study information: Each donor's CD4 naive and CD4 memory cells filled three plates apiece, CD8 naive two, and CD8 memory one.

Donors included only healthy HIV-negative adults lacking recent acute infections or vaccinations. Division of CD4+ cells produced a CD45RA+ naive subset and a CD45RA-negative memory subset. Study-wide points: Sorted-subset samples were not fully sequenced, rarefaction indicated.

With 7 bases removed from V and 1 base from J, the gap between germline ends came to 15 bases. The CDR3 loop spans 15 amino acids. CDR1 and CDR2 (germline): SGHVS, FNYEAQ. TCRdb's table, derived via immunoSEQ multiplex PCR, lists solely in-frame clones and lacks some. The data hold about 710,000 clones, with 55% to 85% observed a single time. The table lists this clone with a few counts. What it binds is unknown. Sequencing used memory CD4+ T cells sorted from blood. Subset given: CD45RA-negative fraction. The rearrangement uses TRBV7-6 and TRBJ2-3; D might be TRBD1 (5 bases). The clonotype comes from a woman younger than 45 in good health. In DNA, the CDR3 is TGTGCCAGCAACACTCCCGTACAGGGCACAGATACGCAGTATTTT. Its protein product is CASNTPVQGTDTQYF.